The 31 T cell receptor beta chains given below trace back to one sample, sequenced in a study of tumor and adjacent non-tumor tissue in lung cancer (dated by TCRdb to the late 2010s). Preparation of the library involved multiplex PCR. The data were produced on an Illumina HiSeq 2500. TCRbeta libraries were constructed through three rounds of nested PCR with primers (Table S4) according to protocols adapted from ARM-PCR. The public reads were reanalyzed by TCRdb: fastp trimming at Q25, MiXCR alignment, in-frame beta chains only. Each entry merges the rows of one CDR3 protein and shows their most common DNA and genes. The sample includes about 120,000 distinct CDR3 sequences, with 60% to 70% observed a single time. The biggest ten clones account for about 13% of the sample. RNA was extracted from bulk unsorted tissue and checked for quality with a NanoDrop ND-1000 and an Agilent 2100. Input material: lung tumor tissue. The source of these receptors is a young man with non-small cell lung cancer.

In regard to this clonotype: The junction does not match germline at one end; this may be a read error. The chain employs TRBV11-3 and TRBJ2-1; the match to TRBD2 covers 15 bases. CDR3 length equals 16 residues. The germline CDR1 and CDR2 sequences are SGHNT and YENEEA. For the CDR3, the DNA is TGTGCCAGTAGCCAGGGACTAGCGGGAGGTAACAATGAGCAGATCTTC. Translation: CASSQGLAGGNNEQIF.

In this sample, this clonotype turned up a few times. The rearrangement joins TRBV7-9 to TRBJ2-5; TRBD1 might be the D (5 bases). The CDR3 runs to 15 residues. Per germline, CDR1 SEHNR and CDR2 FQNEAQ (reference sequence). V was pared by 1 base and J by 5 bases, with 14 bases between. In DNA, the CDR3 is TGTGCCAGCAGCTTAGTGGGGCGGAAGGGGGAGACCCAGTACTTC. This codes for CASSLVGRKGETQYF.

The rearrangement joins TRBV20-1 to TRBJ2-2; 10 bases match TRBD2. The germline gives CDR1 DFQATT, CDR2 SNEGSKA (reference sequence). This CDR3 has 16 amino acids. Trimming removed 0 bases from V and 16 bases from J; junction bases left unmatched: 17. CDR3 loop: CSARDQRGGDTGEWFF. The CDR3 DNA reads TGCAGTGCTAGAGATCAGCGGGGGGGCGACACCGGGGAGTGGTTTTTT.

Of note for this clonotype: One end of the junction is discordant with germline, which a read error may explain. CDR3 sequence: CVSSFMDRALYGYTF. The CDR3 bases are TGTGTCAGCAGCTTCATGGATAGGGCCCTCTATGGCTACACCTTC. This chain uses TRBV11-2 with TRBJ1-2; D gene ambiguous. The CDR3 is made up of 15 amino acids. Germline assignment: CDR1 SGHAT and CDR2 FQNNGV.

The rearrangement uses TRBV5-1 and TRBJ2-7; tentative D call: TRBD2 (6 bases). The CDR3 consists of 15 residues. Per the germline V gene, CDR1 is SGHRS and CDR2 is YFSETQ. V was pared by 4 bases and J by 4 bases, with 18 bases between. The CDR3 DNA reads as TGCGCCAGCAGCCCGAGCCTGGAGAGCGGGTACGAGCAGTACTTC. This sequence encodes CASSPSLESGYEQYF.

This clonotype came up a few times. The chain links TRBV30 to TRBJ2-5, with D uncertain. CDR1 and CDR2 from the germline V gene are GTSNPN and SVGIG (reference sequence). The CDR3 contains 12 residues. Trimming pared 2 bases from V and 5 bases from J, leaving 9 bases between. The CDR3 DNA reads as TGTGCCTGGAGTCGGACCGGGGAGACCCAGTACTTC. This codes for CAWSRTGETQYF.

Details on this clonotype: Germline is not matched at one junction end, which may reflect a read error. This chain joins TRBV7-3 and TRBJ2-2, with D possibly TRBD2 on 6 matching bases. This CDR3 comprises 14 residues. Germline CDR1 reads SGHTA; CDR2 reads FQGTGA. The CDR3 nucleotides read TGTGGCAGCAGCATGGCGGGAAACACCGGGGAGCTGTTTTTT. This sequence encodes CGSSMAGNTGELFF.

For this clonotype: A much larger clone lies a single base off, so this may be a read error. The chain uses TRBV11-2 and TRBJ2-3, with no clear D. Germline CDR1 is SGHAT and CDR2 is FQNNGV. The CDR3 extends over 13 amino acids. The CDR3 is CVSSFISTDTQYF. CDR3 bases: TGTGTCAGCAGCTTTATCTCCACAGATACGCAGTATTTT.

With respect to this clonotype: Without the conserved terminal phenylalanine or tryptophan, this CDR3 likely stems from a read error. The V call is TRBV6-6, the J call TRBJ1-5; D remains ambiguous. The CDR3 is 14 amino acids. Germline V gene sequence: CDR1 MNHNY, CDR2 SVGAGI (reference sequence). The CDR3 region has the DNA TGTACCAGCAGCCCACTAAGGACGACTCAGCCCCAGCATTAT. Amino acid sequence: CTSSPLRTTQPQHY.

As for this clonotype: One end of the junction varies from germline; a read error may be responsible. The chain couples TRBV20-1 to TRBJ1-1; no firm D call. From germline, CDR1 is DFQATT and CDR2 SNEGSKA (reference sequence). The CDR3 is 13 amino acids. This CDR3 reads CTASPAMNTEAFF. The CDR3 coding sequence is TGCACTGCTAGTCCCGCAATGAACACTGAAGCTTTCTTT.

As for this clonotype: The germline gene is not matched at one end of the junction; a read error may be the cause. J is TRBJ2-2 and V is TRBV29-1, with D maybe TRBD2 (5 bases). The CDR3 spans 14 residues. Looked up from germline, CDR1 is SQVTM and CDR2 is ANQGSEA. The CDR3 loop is CSAVRSAITGKLFF. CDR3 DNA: TGCAGCGCAGTCCGGTCCGCGATCACCGGGAAGCTGTTTTTT.

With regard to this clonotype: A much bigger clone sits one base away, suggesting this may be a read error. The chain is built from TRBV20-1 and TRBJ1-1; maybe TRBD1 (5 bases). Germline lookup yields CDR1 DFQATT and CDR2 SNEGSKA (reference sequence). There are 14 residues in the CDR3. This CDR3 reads CSARTGPRGTEVFF. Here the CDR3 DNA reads TGCAGTGCTAGAACCGGCCCACGTGGGACTGAAGTTTTCTTT.

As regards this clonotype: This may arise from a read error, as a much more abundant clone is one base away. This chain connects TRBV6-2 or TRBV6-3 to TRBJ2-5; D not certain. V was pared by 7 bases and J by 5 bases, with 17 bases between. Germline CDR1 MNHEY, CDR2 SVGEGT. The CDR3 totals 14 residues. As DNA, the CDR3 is TGTGCCAGCACTCGCCATAGCATCTCGGAGACCCAGTACTTC. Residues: CASTRHSISETQYF.

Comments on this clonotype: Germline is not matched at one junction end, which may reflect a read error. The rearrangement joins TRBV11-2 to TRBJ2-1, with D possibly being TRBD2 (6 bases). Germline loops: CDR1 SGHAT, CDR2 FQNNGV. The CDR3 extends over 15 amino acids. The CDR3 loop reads CAGSDLATAYNEQFF. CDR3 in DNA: TGTGCCGGCAGCGATCTAGCGACTGCATACAATGAGCAGTTCTTC.

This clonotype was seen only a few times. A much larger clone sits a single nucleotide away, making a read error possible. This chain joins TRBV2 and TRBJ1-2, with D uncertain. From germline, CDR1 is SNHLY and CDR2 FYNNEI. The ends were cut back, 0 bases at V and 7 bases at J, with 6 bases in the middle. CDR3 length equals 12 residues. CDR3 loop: CASSEADGGYTF. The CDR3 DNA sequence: TGTGCCAGCAGTGAAGCGGATGGTGGCTACACCTTC.

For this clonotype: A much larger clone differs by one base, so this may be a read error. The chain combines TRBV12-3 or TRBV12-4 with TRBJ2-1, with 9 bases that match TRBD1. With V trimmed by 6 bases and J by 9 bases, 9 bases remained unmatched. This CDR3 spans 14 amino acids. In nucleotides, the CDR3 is TGTGCCAGCAGCAGCGGGACAGGGTCCACTGAGCAGTTCTTC. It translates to CASSSGTGSTEQFF.

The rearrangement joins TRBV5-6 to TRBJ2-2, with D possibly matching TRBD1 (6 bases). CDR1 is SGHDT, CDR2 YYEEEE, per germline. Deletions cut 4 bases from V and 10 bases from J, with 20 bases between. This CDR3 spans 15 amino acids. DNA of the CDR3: TGTGCCAGCAGCCCGGACAATGGGGACACAGAGGAGCTGTTTTTT. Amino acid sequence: CASSPDNGDTEELFF.

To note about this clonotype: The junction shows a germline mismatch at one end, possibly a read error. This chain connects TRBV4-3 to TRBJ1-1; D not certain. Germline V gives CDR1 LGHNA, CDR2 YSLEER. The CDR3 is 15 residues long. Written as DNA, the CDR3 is TGCGCCAGCAACCAAAAAATCGGGAAGAACACTGAAGCTTTCTTT. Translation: CASNQKIGKNTEAFF.

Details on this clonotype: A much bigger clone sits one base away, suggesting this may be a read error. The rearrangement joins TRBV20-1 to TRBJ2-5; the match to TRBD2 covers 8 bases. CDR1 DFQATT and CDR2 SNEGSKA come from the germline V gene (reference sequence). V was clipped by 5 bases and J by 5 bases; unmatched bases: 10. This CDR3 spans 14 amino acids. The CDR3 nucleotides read TGCAGTGCTGCACGGATTAGCGGGATTGAGACCCAGTACTTC. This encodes CSAARISGIETQYF.

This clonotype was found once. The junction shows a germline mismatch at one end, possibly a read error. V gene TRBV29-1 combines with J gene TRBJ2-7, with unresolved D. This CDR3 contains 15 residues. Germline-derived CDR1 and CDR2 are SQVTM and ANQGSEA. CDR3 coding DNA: TGCAGGGTTGAAGCGCCCAGGACCGGATTACGCGAGCAGTATTTC. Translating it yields CRVEAPRTGLREQYF.

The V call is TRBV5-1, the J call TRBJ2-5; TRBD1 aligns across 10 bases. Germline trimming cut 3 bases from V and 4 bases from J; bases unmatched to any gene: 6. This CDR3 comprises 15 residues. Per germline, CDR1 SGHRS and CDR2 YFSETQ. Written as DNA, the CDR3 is TGCGCCAGCAGCTCGGGACAGGGGTCCAGAGAGACCCAGTACTTC. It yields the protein CASSSGQGSRETQYF.

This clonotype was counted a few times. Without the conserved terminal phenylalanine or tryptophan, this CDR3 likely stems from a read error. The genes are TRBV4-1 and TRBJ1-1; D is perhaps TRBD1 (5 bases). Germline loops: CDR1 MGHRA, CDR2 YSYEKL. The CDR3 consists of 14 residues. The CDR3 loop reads CASSQAGLDTEAFS. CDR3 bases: TGCGCCAGCAGCCAAGCCGGTCTGGACACTGAGGCTTTCTCT.

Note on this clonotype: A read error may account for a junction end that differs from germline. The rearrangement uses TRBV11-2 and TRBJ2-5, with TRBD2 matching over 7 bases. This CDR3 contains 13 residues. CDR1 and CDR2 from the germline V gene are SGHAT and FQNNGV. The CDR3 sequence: CARSRPGGEIQYF. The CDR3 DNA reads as TGTGCCAGGAGCCGGCCGGGGGGAGAGATCCAGTACTTC. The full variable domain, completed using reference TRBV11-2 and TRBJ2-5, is EAGVAQSPRYKIIEKRQSVAFWCNPISGHATLYWYQQILGQGPKLLIQFQNNGVVDDSQLPKDRFSAERLKGVDSTLKIQPAKLEDSAVYLCARSRPGGEIQYFGPGTRLLVL.

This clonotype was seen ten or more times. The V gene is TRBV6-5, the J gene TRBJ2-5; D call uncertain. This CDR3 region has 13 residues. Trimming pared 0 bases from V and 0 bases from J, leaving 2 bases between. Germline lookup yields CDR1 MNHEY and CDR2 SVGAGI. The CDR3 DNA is TGTGCCAGCAGTTACTCTTACCAAGAGACCCAGTACTTC. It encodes CASSYSYQETQYF.

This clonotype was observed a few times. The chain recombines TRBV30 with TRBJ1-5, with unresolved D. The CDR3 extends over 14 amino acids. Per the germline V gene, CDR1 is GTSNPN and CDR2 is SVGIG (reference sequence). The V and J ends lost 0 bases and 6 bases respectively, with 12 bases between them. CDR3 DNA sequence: TGTGCCTGGAGTGTTGGGCAAGAGGTTCAGCCCCAGCATTTT. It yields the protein CAWSVGQEVQPQHF.

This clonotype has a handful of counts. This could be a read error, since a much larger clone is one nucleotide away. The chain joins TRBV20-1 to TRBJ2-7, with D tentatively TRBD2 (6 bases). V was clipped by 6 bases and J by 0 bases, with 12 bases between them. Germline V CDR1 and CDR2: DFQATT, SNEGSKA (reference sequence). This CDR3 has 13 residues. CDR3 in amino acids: CSAGLASSYEQYF. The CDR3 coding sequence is TGCAGTGCCGGGCTAGCGAGCTCCTACGAGCAGTACTTC.

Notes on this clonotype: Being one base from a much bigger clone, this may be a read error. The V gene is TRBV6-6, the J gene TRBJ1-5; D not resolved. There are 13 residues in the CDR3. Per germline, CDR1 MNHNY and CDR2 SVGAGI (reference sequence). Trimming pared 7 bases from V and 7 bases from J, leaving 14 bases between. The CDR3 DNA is TGTGCCAGCAACCATGGTCGGCGCCAGCCCCAGCATTTT. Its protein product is CASNHGRRQPQHF.

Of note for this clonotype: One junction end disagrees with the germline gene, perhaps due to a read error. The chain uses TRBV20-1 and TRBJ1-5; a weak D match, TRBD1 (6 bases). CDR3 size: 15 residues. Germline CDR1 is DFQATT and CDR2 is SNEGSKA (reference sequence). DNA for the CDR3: TGCAATGCTGGGCGCCCCAGGGGAGGTGGTCAGCCCCAGCATTTT. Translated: CNAGRPRGGGQPQHF.

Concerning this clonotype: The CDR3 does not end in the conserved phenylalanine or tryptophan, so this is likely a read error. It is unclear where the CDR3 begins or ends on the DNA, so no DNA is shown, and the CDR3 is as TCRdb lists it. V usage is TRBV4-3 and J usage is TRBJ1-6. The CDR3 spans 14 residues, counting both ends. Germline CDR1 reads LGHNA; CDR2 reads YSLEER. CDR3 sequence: CASCQEFRNSPLHY.

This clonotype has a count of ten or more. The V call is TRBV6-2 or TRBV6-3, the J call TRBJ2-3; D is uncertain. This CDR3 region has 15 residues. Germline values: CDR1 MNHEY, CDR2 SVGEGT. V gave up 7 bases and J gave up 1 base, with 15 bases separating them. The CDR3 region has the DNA TGTGCCAGCAACCCCGACGAGCTGGGCACAGATACGCAGTATTTT. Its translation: CASNPDELGTDTQYF.

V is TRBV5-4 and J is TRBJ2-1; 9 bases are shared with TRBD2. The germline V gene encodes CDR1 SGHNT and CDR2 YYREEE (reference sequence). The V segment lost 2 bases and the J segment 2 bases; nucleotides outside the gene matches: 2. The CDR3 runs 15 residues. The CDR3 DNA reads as TGTGCCAGCAGCTTCGCGGGAGGGCCCTACAATGAGCAGTTCTTC. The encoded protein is CASSFAGGPYNEQFF.